A single sample is the source of the 7 T cell receptor beta chains below, sequenced in a study of control samples from healthy donors and cancer patients. Clones were sequenced by immunoSEQ multiplex PCR, and TCRdb holds only the in-frame ones, with some missing. The sample carries about 110,000 clones, roughly 88% recorded once. The sequenced sample was PBMCs. Receptors originate from an older woman with lung cancer.

The V call is TRBV24-1, the J call TRBJ2-2, with 10 bases aligning to TRBD2. Germline lookup yields CDR1 KGHDR and CDR2 SFDVKD. The V segment lost 3 bases and the J segment 4 bases; nucleotides outside the gene matches: 7. This CDR3 has 17 amino acids. This chain's CDR3 is CATSDTFSGRLTGELFF. The DNA of the CDR3 is TGTGCCACCAGTGATACCTTTAGCGGGAGGCTCACCGGGGAGCTGTTTTTT.

The chain combines TRBV12-3 or TRBV12-4 with TRBJ2-2; 7 bases agree with TRBD1. The length of the CDR3 is 13 residues. The V and J ends lost 6 bases and 6 bases, in that order; junction bases with no gene match: 4. The CDR3 spells CASRLQGAGELFF. CDR3 sequence (DNA): TGTGCCAGCAGGCTCCAGGGGGCCGGGGAGCTGTTTTTT.

The J gene is TRBJ1-1, the V gene TRBV9, with D unresolved. This CDR3 spans 15 amino acids. The V and J ends lost 0 bases and 1 base respectively, with 10 bases between them. Germline CDR1 is SGDLS and CDR2 is YYNGEE. The CDR3 loop reads CASSVVGTRNTEAFF. The CDR3 coding sequence is TGTGCCAGCAGCGTAGTGGGCACCCGGAACACTGAAGCTTTCTTT.

This chain joins TRBV25-1 and TRBJ1-1; D is unclear. This CDR3 is 11 amino acids long. Trimming cost V 3 bases and J 11 bases, with 10 bases left between them. The V gene's germline CDR1 is MGHDK and CDR2 SYGVNS. The CDR3 sequence is CASSESTHAFF. The CDR3 DNA is TGTGCCAGCAGTGAGTCGACGCATGCTTTCTTT.

The rearrangement uses TRBV5-1 and TRBJ2-7; 13 positions agree with TRBD2. V lost 4 bases to trimming and J lost 2 bases; unmatched junction nucleotides: 0. Per the germline V gene, CDR1 is SGHRS and CDR2 is YFSETQ. The CDR3 is 14 amino acids. The CDR3 here is CASSGTSGAYEQYF. Here the CDR3 DNA reads TGCGCCAGCAGCGGGACTAGCGGGGCCTACGAGCAGTACTTC. Full variable domain (missing parts from reference TRBV5-1 and TRBJ2-7): KAGVTQTPRYLIKTRGQQVTLSCSPISGHRSVSWYQQTPGQGLQFLFEYFSETQRNKGNFPGRFSGRQFSNSRSEMNVSTLELGDSALYLCASSGTSGAYEQYFGPGTRLTVT.

V gene TRBV6-6 combines with J gene TRBJ2-6; 8 bases are a match to TRBD1. The ends lost 7 bases at V and 4 bases at J; junction bases unmatched: 9. Germline V gene data show CDR1 as MNHNY and CDR2 as SVGAGI (reference sequence). CDR3 size: 16 residues. In DNA, the CDR3 is TGTGCCAGCACCCGGGACAGGCTTCTGGGGGCCAACGTCCTGACTTTC. Its translation is CASTRDRLLGANVLTF.

The rearrangement joins TRBV6-4 to TRBJ2-2; the match to TRBD1 covers 10 bases. CDR1 and CDR2 (germline): MRHNA, SNTAGT. V shed 6 bases and J 4 bases; nucleotides not matched to a gene: 5. CDR3 length: 15 residues. CDR3 amino acids: CASRATGGGTGELFF. The CDR3 DNA reads TGTGCCAGCAGAGCGACAGGGGGCGGCACCGGGGAGCTGTTTTTT.